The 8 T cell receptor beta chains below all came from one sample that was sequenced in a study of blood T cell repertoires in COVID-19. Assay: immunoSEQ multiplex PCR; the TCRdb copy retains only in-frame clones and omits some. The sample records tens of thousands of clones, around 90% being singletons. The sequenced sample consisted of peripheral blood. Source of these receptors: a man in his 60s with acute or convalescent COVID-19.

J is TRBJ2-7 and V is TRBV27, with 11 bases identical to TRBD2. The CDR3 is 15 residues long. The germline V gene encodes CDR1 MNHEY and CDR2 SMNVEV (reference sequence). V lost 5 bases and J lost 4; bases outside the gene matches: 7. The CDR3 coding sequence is TGTGCCAGCAGTGGTAGCGGGAGGGCCCGGTACGAGCAGTACTTC. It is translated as CASSGSGRARYEQYF.

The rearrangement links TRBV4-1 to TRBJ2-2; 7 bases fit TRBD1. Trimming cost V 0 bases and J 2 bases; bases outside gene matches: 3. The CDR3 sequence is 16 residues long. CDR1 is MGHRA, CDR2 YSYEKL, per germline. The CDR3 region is CASSQETGDNTGELFF. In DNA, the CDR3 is TGCGCCAGCAGCCAAGAAACAGGGGATAACACCGGGGAGCTGTTTTTT.

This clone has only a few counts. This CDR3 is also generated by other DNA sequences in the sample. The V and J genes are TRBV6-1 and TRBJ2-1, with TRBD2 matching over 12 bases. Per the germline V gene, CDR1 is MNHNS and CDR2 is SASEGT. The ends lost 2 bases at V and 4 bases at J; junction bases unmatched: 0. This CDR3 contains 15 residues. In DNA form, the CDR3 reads TGTGCCAGCAGTGAACTAGCGGGAGGGTACAATGAGCAGTTCTTC. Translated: CASSELAGGYNEQFF.

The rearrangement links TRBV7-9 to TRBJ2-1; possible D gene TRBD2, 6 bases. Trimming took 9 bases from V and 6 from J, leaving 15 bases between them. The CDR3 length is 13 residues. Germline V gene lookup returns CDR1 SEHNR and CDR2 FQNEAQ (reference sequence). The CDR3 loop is CASQTGGRNEQFF. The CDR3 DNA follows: TGTGCCAGTCAAACCGGGGGTCGCAATGAGCAGTTCTTC.

The CDR3 loop is CAWSLQGATEAFF. The CDR3 DNA sequence: TGTGCCTGGAGTTTACAGGGGGCGACTGAAGCTTTCTTT. The J gene is TRBJ1-1, the V gene TRBV30, with 9 bases identical to TRBD1. V lost 2 bases and J lost 5; bases outside the gene matches: 3. CDR1 and CDR2 from the germline V gene are GTSNPN and SVGIG (reference sequence). This CDR3 contains 13 residues.

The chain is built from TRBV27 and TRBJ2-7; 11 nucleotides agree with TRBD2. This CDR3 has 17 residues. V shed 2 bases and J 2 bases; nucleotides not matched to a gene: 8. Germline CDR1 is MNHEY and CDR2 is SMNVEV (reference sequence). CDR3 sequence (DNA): TGTGCCAGCAGTTTAGGTTTAAGACTAGCGGGGACCTACGAGCAGTACTTC. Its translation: CASSLGLRLAGTYEQYF.

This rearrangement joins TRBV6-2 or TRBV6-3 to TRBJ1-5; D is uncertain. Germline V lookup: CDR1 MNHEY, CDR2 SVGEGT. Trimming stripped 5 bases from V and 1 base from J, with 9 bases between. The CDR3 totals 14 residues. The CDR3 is CASSLEASNQPQHF. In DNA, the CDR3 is TGTGCCAGCAGTCTCGAGGCGAGCAATCAGCCCCAGCATTTT.

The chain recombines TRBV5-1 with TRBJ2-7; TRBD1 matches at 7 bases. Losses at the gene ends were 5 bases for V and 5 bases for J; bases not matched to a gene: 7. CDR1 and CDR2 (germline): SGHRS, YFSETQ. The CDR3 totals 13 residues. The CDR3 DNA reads TGCGCCAGCAGTCCCGACAGGGCCCACGAGCAGTACTTC. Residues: CASSPDRAHEQYF.